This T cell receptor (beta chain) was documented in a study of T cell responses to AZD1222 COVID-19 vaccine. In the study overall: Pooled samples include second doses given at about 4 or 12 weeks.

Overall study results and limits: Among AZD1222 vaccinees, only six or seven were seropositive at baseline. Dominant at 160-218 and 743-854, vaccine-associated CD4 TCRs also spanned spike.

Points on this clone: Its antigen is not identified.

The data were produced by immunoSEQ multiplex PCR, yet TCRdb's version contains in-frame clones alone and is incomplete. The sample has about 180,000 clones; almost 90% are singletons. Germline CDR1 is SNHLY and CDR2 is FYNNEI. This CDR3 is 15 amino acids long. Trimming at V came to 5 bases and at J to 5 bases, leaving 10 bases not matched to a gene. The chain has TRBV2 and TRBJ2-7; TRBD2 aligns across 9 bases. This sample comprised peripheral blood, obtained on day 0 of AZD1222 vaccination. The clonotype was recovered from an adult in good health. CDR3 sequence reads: CASSSTQRGVDEQYF. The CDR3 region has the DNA TGTGCCAGCAGTTCCACCCAGCGGGGGGTAGACGAGCAGTACTTC.